The present T cell receptor (beta chain) was sequenced within a study of shared clonotypes between healthy human individuals (dated by TCRdb to the early 2020s). Context from the whole study: Two women and a few men aged 18 to 49 years were included in the cohort. To estimate repertoire size and how much clonotype sharing occurs between individuals, the study deeply sequenced the blood TCR repertoires of a handful of healthy adults. Leukapheresis yielded between about 0.8 and 9.5 billion PBMCs per donor. For each donor, CD4 naive and CD4 memory were each run on three plates, CD8 naive on two plates, and CD8 memory on one plate. Libraries were prepared and TCR repertoires were sequenced by different laboratories using diverse techniques, in order to increase sequencing depth and limit assay-specific biases.

From a lookup of the germline V gene, CDR1 and CDR2 are SGHDT and YYEEEE. The CDR3 runs 13 amino acids, cysteine and phenylalanine included. Only the CDR3 portion is preserved as DNA: 39 bases, with reading frame beginning at the first base. The V end gives up 3 bases and the J end 6 bases, leaving 3 bases in the junction not matched to a gene. General study outcomes and caveats: Pairwise subsampling indicated that sequencing depth was expected to affect the degree of clonotype sharing among donors. Estimated clonotype richness was generally larger for naive than for memory subsets. The genetic and exposure-history diversity represented was limited by the small number of donors. Even with the large sequencing depth, rarefaction of the sorted-subset datasets indicated that sequencing was incomplete. Only blood was sampled, and tissue TCR repertoires likely differ from those in blood. Compared with non-shared clonotypes, the clonotypes found in all four sorted-subset donors had higher generation probabilities. When a few donors were compared, the shared fraction of clonotypes was about 5.4% for naive CD4, about 4% for naive CD8, 2% to 2.5% for memory CD4, and around 0.37% for memory CD8.

Healthy HIV-negative adults with no recently reported acute infections or vaccinations were included as donors. All donors were Caucasian adults living in Nashville, Tennessee, USA. CD4+ T cells were enriched by magnetic negative selection, after which naive cells were positively selected on CD45RA and the negative fraction was taken as the memory subset. After blood collection by leukapheresis, PBMCs were isolated using Ficoll-Histopaque density gradient centrifugation and then cryopreserved in the vapor phase of liquid nitrogen. Analytical flow cytometry was used to check the purity and quantity of every magnetically sorted T cell population. From each sorted fraction, genomic DNA was isolated and quantified by UV absorbance on a Nanodrop 2000c. TCR CDR3 regions were amplified from genomic DNA by multiplex PCR using the deep immunoSEQ assay. For each cell subset, the extracted genomic DNA was distributed evenly across all wells of several immunoSEQ 96-well plates, and each plate served as one replicate. Each replicate PCR for sorted subsets received roughly 0.2 ug genomic DNA, equal to tens of thousands of T cell genomes. Purified libraries were measured with a Qubit 3.0 fluorometer, size-checked on a Bioanalyzer 2100, and measured again with the KAPA Library Quantification kit. Each immunoSEQ 96-well plate was sequenced on its own single-read 150-cycle Illumina NextSeq 550 flow cell. As for the authors' bioinformatics: Because the immunoSEQ output included only junctional sequences and no quality scores, the filtering could not be the same as the filtering used for full-length reads. Sequences were annotated with PyIR, a Python wrapper for IgBLAST v1.9, and V/J genes and CDR3 were assigned using IMGT germline references. Reads with weak V/J assignments (E-value above 1e-6), missing CDR3, stop codons, out-of-frame junctions, or ambiguous translated residues were removed. V3J clonotypes were defined as sequences sharing the same inferred V gene, J gene, and CDR3 amino acid sequence. Percentage overlap between repertoires was calculated by dividing the number of shared unique clonotypes by the size of the smaller repertoire. Three approaches were used to assess repertoire richness: RTK rarefaction, the Chao1 estimator, and Recon v2.1 estimates of unobserved clonotypes. Generation probabilities were computed with OLGA for all TCRbeta clonotypes obtained by the gDNA method from several donors. The table comes from immuneACCESS by way of TCRdb, which keeps in-frame sequences with V and J called. Part of the clones is missing from these tables; in studies checked, under half for an unresolved V gene and the rest for unknown reasons. V and J calls plus clone size are reproduced from that table; the DNA served to infer D and trimming. This sample comprises 950,000 to 1,300,000 clones, roughly 70% of them detected only once. About 1.5% of the sample comes from the top ten.

This clone showed up many times. Its cognate antigen has yet to be identified. No clone much larger than this one lies a single base away; base qualities are absent. The sample was memory CD4+ T cells sorted from blood. The cell subset or site label corresponds to: CD45RA-negative fraction. The clonotype was recovered from a man between 18 and 35 years old in good health. The chain couples TRBV5-6 to TRBJ1-2, with 9 central nucleotides matching TRBD1. The DNA sequence is TGTGCCAGCAGCTACACAGGGGGCGATGGCTACACCTTC. Its protein product is CASSYTGGDGYTF. The entire variable domain, with the stretches around the CDR3 drawn from the reference TRBV5-6 and TRBJ1-2 proteins, is DAGVTQSPTHLIKTRGQQVTLRCSPKSGHDTVSWYQQALGQGPQFIFQYYEEEERQRGNFPDRFSGHQFPNYSSELNVNALLLGDSALYLCASSYTGGDGYTFGSGTRLTVV.